This is a list of T cell receptor beta chains from one sample in a study of T cell repertoires in cytomegalovirus infection. TCRdb analysed the reads with MiXCR anew, one entry per CDR3 protein. The sample includes some 920,000 distinct CDR3 sequences, less than 35% seen only once; the top ten take about 14%. No antigen has been assigned to these receptors. This sample comprised cultured CD8+ T cells from PBMCs, obtained from culture after CMV antigen stimulation. These receptors were obtained from a human donor in good health (CMV status not recorded). Some clones in this sample may be carry-over from other donors' samples. The CDR3 runs from the conserved cysteine through the conserved F or W. A D gene is named only where the DNA matches it firmly. Only some rows state a clone size, as once, few, many or a class for expanded clones.

V: TRBV6-2/TRBV6-3; D: -; J: TRBJ2-7; size: few; DNA: TGTGCCAGCAGCAGGGGGACTCTTCCCTACGAGCAGTACTTC; CDR3: CASSRGTLPYEQYF
V: TRBV12-3/TRBV12-4; D: -; J: TRBJ1-4; size: many; DNA: TGTGCCAGCAGTTTTGGGCCGTATGAGGGTGCAACTAATGAAAAACTGTTTTTT; CDR3: CASSFGPYEGATNEKLFF
V: TRBV9; D: -; J: TRBJ2-7; size: few; DNA: TGTGCCAGCAGTAACTCCGACAGGGACTGGAGAGAGCAGTACTTC; CDR3: CASSNSDRDWREQYF
V: TRBV7-9; D: TRBD1; J: TRBJ1-5; size: -; DNA: TGTGCCAGCAGCGACTCGACAGGGCTTAGCAATCAGCCCCAGCATTTT; CDR3: CASSDSTGLSNQPQHF
V: TRBV13; D: -; J: TRBJ2-7; size: -; DNA: TGTGCCAGCAGCTTAGGCAGGGGCCCTGACTACGAGCAGTACTTC; CDR3: CASSLGRGPDYEQYF
V: TRBV12-5; D: TRBD1; J: TRBJ1-6; size: few; DNA: TGTGCTAGTGGTTTGGGGGGGACAGCCTATAATTCACCCCTCCACTTT; CDR3: CASGLGGTAYNSPLHF
V: TRBV15; D: TRBD2; J: TRBJ2-5; size: -; DNA: TGTGCCACCAGCAGAGATCGGGGAGCGGGGTCGGAGACCCAGTACTTC; CDR3: CATSRDRGAGSETQYF
V: TRBV10-3; D: TRBD1; J: TRBJ2-1; size: few; DNA: TGTGCAATAACAGGGGCGGACAATGAGCAGTTCTTC; CDR3: CAITGADNEQFF
V: TRBV7-8; D: -; J: TRBJ2-3; size: many; DNA: TGTGCCAGCAGCTTTGGTGTCGGGGGGCCGAGCACAGATACGCAGTATTTT; CDR3: CASSFGVGGPSTDTQYF
V: TRBV6-6; D: -; J: TRBJ1-5; size: -; DNA: TGTGCCAGCAGTTATGTAGGCTTACTTCAGCCCCAGCATTTT; CDR3: CASSYVGLLQPQHF
V: TRBV27; D: TRBD1; J: TRBJ2-3; size: -; DNA: TGTGCCAGCAGTTTGCTTCCCGGACAGGGGGCTAATACGCAGTATTTT; CDR3: CASSLLPGQGANTQYF
V: TRBV10-3; D: -; J: TRBJ2-2; size: once; DNA: TGTGCCATCAGTAGCTCAGGAACCGGGGAGCTGTTTTTT; CDR3: CAISSSGTGELFF
V: TRBV27; D: -; J: TRBJ2-1; size: -; DNA: TGTGCCAGCAGTTCCACCGCCGGGACAAGCTCCTACAATGAGCAGTTCTTC; CDR3: CASSSTAGTSSYNEQFF
V: TRBV5-6; D: -; J: TRBJ2-1; size: -; DNA: TGTGCCAGCAGCCCACCCTTTGGAAGGTTCTCCTACAATGAGCAGTTCTTC; CDR3: CASSPPFGRFSYNEQFF
V: TRBV10-2; D: TRBD1; J: TRBJ1-1; size: -; DNA: TGCGCCAGCAGTGAGGGGCTGATCACAGGGGTTGTAGCTTTCTTT; CDR3: CASSEGLITGVVAFF
V: TRBV7-6; D: TRBD2; J: TRBJ2-1; size: many; DNA: TGTGCCAGCAGCTTAAGGACTAGCGGGCCGTACAATGAGCAGTTCTTC; CDR3: CASSLRTSGPYNEQFF
V: TRBV23-1; D: -; J: TRBJ2-5; size: few; DNA: TGCGCCAGCAGGGTTCCGCGTCAGGACGGTAAATTACAAGAGACCCAGTACTTC; CDR3: CASRVPRQDGKLQETQYF
V: TRBV12-3/TRBV12-4; D: -; J: TRBJ1-2; size: -; DNA: TGTGCCAGCAGTACCCACAGGGTTAACTATGGCTACACCTTC; CDR3: CASSTHRVNYGYTF
V: TRBV7-8; D: TRBD1; J: TRBJ2-1; size: few; DNA: TGTGCCAGCAGCTTAGAGTACGGACAGGGCATCAACAATGAGCAGTTCTTC; CDR3: CASSLEYGQGINNEQFF
V: TRBV28; D: TRBD2; J: TRBJ2-3; size: -; DNA: TGTGCCAGCAGTCCCCCGGCGGGGGAGTTCGGAGATACGCAGTATTTT; CDR3: CASSPPAGEFGDTQYF
V: TRBV7-8; D: TRBD1; J: TRBJ2-1; size: -; DNA: TGTGCCAGCAGCCAGGGACAGGGGGCAAGGAATGAGCAGTTCTTC; CDR3: CASSQGQGARNEQFF
V: TRBV7-2; D: -; J: TRBJ1-2; size: many; DNA: TGTGCCAGCAGCGGTGAAGAAAACTATGGCTACACCTTC; CDR3: CASSGEENYGYTF
V: TRBV12-3/TRBV12-4; D: -; J: TRBJ2-1; size: -; DNA: TGTGCCAGCAGTTTAAATCTGGATTCGATCTACAATGAGCAGTTCTTC; CDR3: CASSLNLDSIYNEQFF
V: TRBV12-3/TRBV12-4; D: -; J: TRBJ2-3; size: -; DNA: TGTGCCAGCAACCCCCAGGGACTCCCAGATACGCAGTATTTT; CDR3: CASNPQGLPDTQYF
V: TRBV24-1; D: TRBD2; J: TRBJ2-1; size: -; DNA: TGTGCCACCAGTGCCCCGGGGGGAGAGCAGTTCTTC; CDR3: CATSAPGGEQFF
V: TRBV5-5; D: -; J: TRBJ2-7; size: -; DNA: TGTGCCAGCAGCTTGGCCGGGACCAGGGACGAGCAGTACTTC; CDR3: CASSLAGTRDEQYF
V: TRBV7-6; D: TRBD1; J: TRBJ2-3; size: many; DNA: TGTGCCAGCAGCCCTAGGGGGGACAGGGCGCACACAGATACGCAGTATTTT; CDR3: CASSPRGDRAHTDTQYF